This T cell receptor (beta chain) was captured in a study of regulatory T cells in long-lasting Graves disease. Time point: persistent/refractory GD, antithyroid drugs over 5 years with positive TRAb. Construction of the TCR library relied on RNA isolated from PBMCs. The study's findings and limits: Comparison showed that persistent patients shared more public clonotypes (about 2,700) than new patients (about 970).

The TCR beta library used iRepertoire HTBI primers with Arm-PCR amplification of CDR3. TCRdb called the multiplex PCR reads again in MiXCR, with one record for every CDR3 protein. The sample lists around 400,000 distinct CDR3 sequences; around a fifth were seen once. This clonotype was counted at least ten times. Its matching antigen is unknown. The CDR3 spans 19 residues. Germline CDR1 KGHDR, CDR2 SFDVKD. Trimming removed 2 bases from V and 2 bases from J; junction bases left unmatched: 7. The receptor's source is a female donor with Graves disease. Sequencing used peripheral blood mononuclear cells (PBMCs), obtained when the disease was refractory, from a patient treated with antithyroid drugs. V gene TRBV24-1 combines with J gene TRBJ2-2; TRBD2 aligns across 13 bases. The CDR3 is CATSDSGTSGRANTGELFF. DNA of the CDR3: TGTGCCACCAGTGATTCCGGTACTAGCGGGAGGGCCAACACCGGGGAGCTGTTTTTT.